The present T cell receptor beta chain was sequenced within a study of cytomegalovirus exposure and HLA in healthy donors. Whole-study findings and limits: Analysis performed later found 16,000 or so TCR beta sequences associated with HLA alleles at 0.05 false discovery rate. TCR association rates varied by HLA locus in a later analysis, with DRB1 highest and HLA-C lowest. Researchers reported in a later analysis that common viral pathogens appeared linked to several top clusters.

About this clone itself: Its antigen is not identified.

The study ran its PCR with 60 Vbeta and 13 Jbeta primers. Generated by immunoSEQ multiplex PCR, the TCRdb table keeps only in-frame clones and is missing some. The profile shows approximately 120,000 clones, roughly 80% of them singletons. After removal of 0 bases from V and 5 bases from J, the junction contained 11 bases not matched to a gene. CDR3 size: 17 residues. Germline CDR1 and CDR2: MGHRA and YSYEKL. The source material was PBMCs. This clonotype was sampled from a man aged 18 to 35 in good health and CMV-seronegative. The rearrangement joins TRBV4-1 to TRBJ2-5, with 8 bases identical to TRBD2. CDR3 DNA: TGCGCCAGCAGCCAAGATCAAGCGGGGGACTCGATGGAGACCCAGTACTTC. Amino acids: CASSQDQAGDSMETQYF.